A selection of T cell receptor beta chains follows, all from one sample in a study of cytomegalovirus exposure and HLA in healthy donors. Measured with immunoSEQ multiplex PCR; TCRdb has only the in-frame clones, and not every one. Among about 120,000 clones listed, around 68% were seen once. The sample taken for sequencing was PBMCs. All receptors derive from a woman aged 45-65 years in good health and CMV-seropositive. Each CDR3 is given with its conserved first and last residue. The D gene is left open where the match is weak. Some rows mark clone size as missing; the rest say once, few, many or name a class of expanded clone.

clone_size: -; v_call: TRBV5-4; d_call: TRBD1; j_call: TRBJ2-6; cdr3_nt: TGTGCCAGCAGCTTGGAGACAGGGACTGGGGCCAACGTCCTGACTTTC; cdr3_aa: CASSLETGTGANVLTF
clone_size: -; v_call: TRBV7-9; d_call: -; j_call: TRBJ1-1; cdr3_nt: TGTGCCAGCAGCTTAGTACTGTTTGAAGCTTTCTTT; cdr3_aa: CASSLVLFEAFF
clone_size: once; v_call: TRBV27; d_call: -; j_call: TRBJ2-5; cdr3_nt: TGTGCCAGCAGTTCCAGAGAGACCCAGTACTTC; cdr3_aa: CASSSRETQYF
clone_size: -; v_call: TRBV29-1; d_call: -; j_call: TRBJ1-1; cdr3_nt: TGCAGCGTTGTTCAGGGGAACACTGAAGCTTTCTTT; cdr3_aa: CSVVQGNTEAFF
clone_size: many; v_call: TRBV6-5; d_call: TRBD1; j_call: TRBJ1-2; cdr3_nt: TGTGCCAGCCGAAGCTCAGGGGGAATGGGCTATGGCTACACCTTC; cdr3_aa: CASRSSGGMGYGYTF
clone_size: once; v_call: TRBV29-1; d_call: -; j_call: TRBJ2-1; cdr3_nt: TGCAGCGTTTCAGGGGTTAACTACAATGAGCAGTTCTTC; cdr3_aa: CSVSGVNYNEQFF
clone_size: -; v_call: TRBV5-1; d_call: TRBD1; j_call: TRBJ1-3; cdr3_nt: TGCGCCAGCAGCACGAGCGGACAGGCCTCTGGAAACACCATATATTTT; cdr3_aa: CASSTSGQASGNTIYF
clone_size: few; v_call: TRBV10-3; d_call: -; j_call: TRBJ1-1; cdr3_nt: TGTGCCATCAGTGAGGGTAGGGGAGGCACTGAAGCTTTCTTT; cdr3_aa: CAISEGRGGTEAFF
clone_size: -; v_call: TRBV6-1; d_call: TRBD2; j_call: TRBJ2-7; cdr3_nt: TGTGCCAGCAGCCTAGCGGGTAACTCCTACGAGCAGTACTTC; cdr3_aa: CASSLAGNSYEQYF
clone_size: -; v_call: TRBV5-1; d_call: TRBD1; j_call: TRBJ1-1; cdr3_nt: TGCGCCAGCAGCCAAACAGGGGGCGACACTGAAGCTTTCTTT; cdr3_aa: CASSQTGGDTEAFF
clone_size: -; v_call: TRBV4-1; d_call: -; j_call: TRBJ1-1; cdr3_nt: TGCGCCAGCAGCCAAGCAAAAAACACTGAAGCTTTCTTT; cdr3_aa: CASSQAKNTEAFF
clone_size: -; v_call: TRBV4-3; d_call: TRBD2; j_call: TRBJ2-1; cdr3_nt: TGCGCCAGCAGCCAAGTACCCCGTAGCGGGGGTGACAATGAGCAGTTCTTC; cdr3_aa: CASSQVPRSGGDNEQFF
clone_size: -; v_call: TRBV19; d_call: -; j_call: TRBJ2-1; cdr3_nt: TGTGCCAGTAGTATTCCAGGGGCAGCGCAGTTCTTC; cdr3_aa: CASSIPGAAQFF
clone_size: -; v_call: TRBV28; d_call: -; j_call: TRBJ1-1; cdr3_nt: TGTGCCAGCACCGCCTGGGGGGGGGTTACTGAAGCTTTCTTT; cdr3_aa: CASTAWGGVTEAFF
clone_size: -; v_call: TRBV29-1; d_call: -; j_call: TRBJ2-7; cdr3_nt: TGCAGCGTCCCGTTGGGGCAGAGATCCTACGAGCAGTACTTC; cdr3_aa: CSVPLGQRSYEQYF
clone_size: -; v_call: TRBV9; d_call: TRBD1; j_call: TRBJ2-2; cdr3_nt: TGTGCCAGCAGCTCCGGGACAGAAGGGGCCGGGGAGCTGTTTTTT; cdr3_aa: CASSSGTEGAGELFF
clone_size: -; v_call: TRBV7-8; d_call: -; j_call: TRBJ2-1; cdr3_nt: TGTGCCAGCAGCTTAGGGGGGGGCACAACTCGCAATGAGCAGTTCTTC; cdr3_aa: CASSLGGGTTRNEQFF
clone_size: -; v_call: TRBV29-1; d_call: TRBD1; j_call: TRBJ2-7; cdr3_nt: TGCAGCGTTGAATTAAAGGGGGCATCCTACGAGCAGTACTTC; cdr3_aa: CSVELKGASYEQYF
clone_size: -; v_call: TRBV5-1; d_call: TRBD1; j_call: TRBJ1-1; cdr3_nt: TGCGCCAGCAGCTGGATAGGACAGGGTAGTAGTGGCACTGAAGCTTTCTTT; cdr3_aa: CASSWIGQGSSGTEAFF
clone_size: -; v_call: TRBV5-4; d_call: -; j_call: TRBJ2-1; cdr3_nt: TGTGCCAGCAGCTCAGGACTCGACAATGAGCAGTTCTTC; cdr3_aa: CASSSGLDNEQFF
clone_size: -; v_call: TRBV19; d_call: TRBD2; j_call: TRBJ2-1; cdr3_nt: TGTGCCAGTAGTATCCTAGCGGGAAGGCACAATGAGCAGTTCTTC; cdr3_aa: CASSILAGRHNEQFF
clone_size: -; v_call: TRBV6-5; d_call: TRBD1; j_call: TRBJ2-7; cdr3_nt: TGTGCCAGCAGTTGGGGACAGGGTGTTCACGAGCAGTACTTC; cdr3_aa: CASSWGQGVHEQYF
clone_size: few; v_call: TRBV19; d_call: -; j_call: TRBJ1-5; cdr3_nt: TGTGCCAGTAGTATCGGGATCGAACAGCCCCAGCATTTT; cdr3_aa: CASSIGIEQPQHF
clone_size: -; v_call: TRBV6-1; d_call: TRBD1; j_call: TRBJ1-2; cdr3_nt: TGTGCCAGCAGGGTACAGGGGAGTGGCTACACCTTC; cdr3_aa: CASRVQGSGYTF
clone_size: few; v_call: TRBV20-1; d_call: -; j_call: TRBJ2-5; cdr3_nt: TGCAGTGCTAGAAAAGAGGAGACCCAGTACTTC; cdr3_aa: CSARKEETQYF
clone_size: -; v_call: TRBV19; d_call: TRBD1; j_call: TRBJ1-5; cdr3_nt: TGTGCCAGTAGTACCAGACAGGGGGGGAATCAGCCCCAGCATTTT; cdr3_aa: CASSTRQGGNQPQHF
clone_size: -; v_call: TRBV2; d_call: -; j_call: TRBJ2-6; cdr3_nt: TGTGCCAGCAGATGGCAGGCAGACTCTGGGGCCAACGTCCTGACTTTC; cdr3_aa: CASRWQADSGANVLTF
clone_size: few; v_call: TRBV29-1; d_call: TRBD2; j_call: TRBJ2-1; cdr3_nt: TGCAGCGTTGAAGGAGGGGGGACTAGCCGGTACAATGAGCAGTTCTTC; cdr3_aa: CSVEGGGTSRYNEQFF
clone_size: -; v_call: TRBV5-4; d_call: TRBD1; j_call: TRBJ2-7; cdr3_nt: TGTGCCAGCAGCCCTCCCGGACAGGGTACGTACGAGCAGTACTTC; cdr3_aa: CASSPPGQGTYEQYF
clone_size: -; v_call: TRBV12-2; d_call: -; j_call: TRBJ1-2; cdr3_nt: TGTGCAAGTCGCCCCTCTAGGGGTAATGGCTACACCTTC; cdr3_aa: CASRPSRGNGYTF
clone_size: few; v_call: TRBV7-9; d_call: -; j_call: TRBJ1-4; cdr3_nt: TGTGCCAGCAGCTTGGAGGGGATTAATGAAAAACTGTTTTTT; cdr3_aa: CASSLEGINEKLFF
clone_size: -; v_call: TRBV7-2; d_call: -; j_call: TRBJ1-5; cdr3_nt: TGTGCCAGCAGCTTCTCCGGGGGGCTGTCTCAGCCCCAGCATTTT; cdr3_aa: CASSFSGGLSQPQHF
clone_size: -; v_call: TRBV7-7; d_call: -; j_call: TRBJ2-5; cdr3_nt: TGTGCCAGCAGCTTTCTCGGGCAAGAGACCCAGTACTTC; cdr3_aa: CASSFLGQETQYF
clone_size: few; v_call: TRBV4-3; d_call: -; j_call: TRBJ1-5; cdr3_nt: TGCGCCAGCAGCCAAGATAGCCCCCTGGCAGGGCGGGGTCAGCCCCAGCATTTT; cdr3_aa: CASSQDSPLAGRGQPQHF
clone_size: -; v_call: TRBV19; d_call: -; j_call: TRBJ2-5; cdr3_nt: TGTGCCAGTAGTATAGGTCAGTCCCAAGAGACCCAGTACTTC; cdr3_aa: CASSIGQSQETQYF
clone_size: -; v_call: TRBV28; d_call: -; j_call: TRBJ2-7; cdr3_nt: TGTGCCAGCAGCGTCACAGTGTACGAGCAGTACTTC; cdr3_aa: CASSVTVYEQYF
clone_size: once; v_call: TRBV6-5; d_call: TRBD1; j_call: TRBJ1-3; cdr3_nt: TGTGCCAGCAGTACCCGGGACAGGGCTGGAAACACCATATATTTT; cdr3_aa: CASSTRDRAGNTIYF
clone_size: -; v_call: TRBV2; d_call: -; j_call: TRBJ1-4; cdr3_nt: TGTGCCAGCATCCGGAGGCCAGGTGAAAAACTGTTTTTT; cdr3_aa: CASIRRPGEKLFF
clone_size: -; v_call: TRBV4-2; d_call: TRBD1; j_call: TRBJ2-5; cdr3_nt: TGTGCCAGCAGCCAAGGGGGGACAGGGAGCCAAGAGACCCAGTACTTC; cdr3_aa: CASSQGGTGSQETQYF
clone_size: -; v_call: TRBV28; d_call: -; j_call: TRBJ1-5; cdr3_nt: TGTGCCAGCAGGCGGGGGGGCGCGGACAATCAGCCCCAGCATTTT; cdr3_aa: CASRRGGADNQPQHF
clone_size: -; v_call: TRBV7-9; d_call: -; j_call: TRBJ2-7; cdr3_nt: TGTGCCAGCAGACTTACAGGGTACGAGCAGTACTTC; cdr3_aa: CASRLTGYEQYF
clone_size: -; v_call: TRBV6-6; d_call: -; j_call: TRBJ2-2; cdr3_nt: TGTGCCAGCAGTCCGGGGACTTTGACGAACACCGGGGAGCTGTTTTTT; cdr3_aa: CASSPGTLTNTGELFF
clone_size: -; v_call: TRBV19; d_call: -; j_call: TRBJ2-5; cdr3_nt: TGTGCCAGTAGTTTGCGGGACAGTCAAGAGACCCAGTACTTC; cdr3_aa: CASSLRDSQETQYF
clone_size: -; v_call: TRBV4-3; d_call: TRBD2; j_call: TRBJ2-3; cdr3_nt: TGCGCCAGCAGCCAAACTAGCGGGGGCCCAGATACGCAGTATTTT; cdr3_aa: CASSQTSGGPDTQYF
clone_size: -; v_call: TRBV4-3; d_call: TRBD1; j_call: TRBJ1-5; cdr3_nt: TGCGCCAGCAGCCAAGATCTAGGACAGGCGAGTAATCAGCCCCAGCATTTT; cdr3_aa: CASSQDLGQASNQPQHF
clone_size: -; v_call: TRBV25-1; d_call: TRBD1; j_call: TRBJ1-4; cdr3_nt: TGTGCCAGCAGTGACGACAGGGAGGTCCCTAATGAAAAACTGTTTTTT; cdr3_aa: CASSDDREVPNEKLFF
clone_size: -; v_call: TRBV30; d_call: -; j_call: TRBJ1-6; cdr3_nt: TGTGCCTGGAGTTTGACAGACGGGAATTCACCCCTCCACTTT; cdr3_aa: CAWSLTDGNSPLHF
clone_size: -; v_call: TRBV7-2; d_call: TRBD1; j_call: TRBJ2-7; cdr3_nt: TGTGCCAGCAGTCCGGGACAGGGGGCTTACGAGCAGTACTTC; cdr3_aa: CASSPGQGAYEQYF
clone_size: once; v_call: TRBV5-1; d_call: -; j_call: TRBJ2-6; cdr3_nt: TGCGCCAGCAGCTTGGCCGGCTCTGGGGCCAACGTCCTGACTTTC; cdr3_aa: CASSLAGSGANVLTF
clone_size: -; v_call: TRBV30; d_call: TRBD1; j_call: TRBJ2-5; cdr3_nt: TGTGCCTGGAGGGATTACGACAGGGTAGGCGGAGAGACCCAGTACTTC; cdr3_aa: CAWRDYDRVGGETQYF